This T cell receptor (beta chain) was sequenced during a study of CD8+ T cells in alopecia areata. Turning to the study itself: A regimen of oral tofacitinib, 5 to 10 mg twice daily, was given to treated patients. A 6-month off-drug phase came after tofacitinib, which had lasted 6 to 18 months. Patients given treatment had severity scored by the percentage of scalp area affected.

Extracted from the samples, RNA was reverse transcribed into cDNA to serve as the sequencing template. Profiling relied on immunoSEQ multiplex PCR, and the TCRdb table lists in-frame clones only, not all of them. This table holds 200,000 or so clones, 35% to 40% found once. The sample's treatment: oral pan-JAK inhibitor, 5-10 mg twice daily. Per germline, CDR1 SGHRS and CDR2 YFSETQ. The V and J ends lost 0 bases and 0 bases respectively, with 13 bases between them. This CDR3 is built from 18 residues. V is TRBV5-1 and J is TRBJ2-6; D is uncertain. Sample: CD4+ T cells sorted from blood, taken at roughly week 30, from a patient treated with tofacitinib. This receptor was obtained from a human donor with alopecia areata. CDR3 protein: CASSLVGPRSSGANVLTF. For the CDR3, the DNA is TGCGCCAGCAGCTTGGTTGGACCGAGAAGCTCTGGGGCCAACGTCCTGACTTTC.